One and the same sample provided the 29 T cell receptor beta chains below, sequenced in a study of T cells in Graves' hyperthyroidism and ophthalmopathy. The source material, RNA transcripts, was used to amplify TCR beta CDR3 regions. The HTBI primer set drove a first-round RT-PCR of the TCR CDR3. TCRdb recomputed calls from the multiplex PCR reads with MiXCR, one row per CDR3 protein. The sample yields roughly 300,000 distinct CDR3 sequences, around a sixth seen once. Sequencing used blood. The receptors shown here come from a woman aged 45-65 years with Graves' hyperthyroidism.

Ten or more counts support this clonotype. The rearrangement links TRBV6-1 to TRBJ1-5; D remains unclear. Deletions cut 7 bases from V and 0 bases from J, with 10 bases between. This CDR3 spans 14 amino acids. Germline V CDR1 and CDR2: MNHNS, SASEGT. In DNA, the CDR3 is TGTGCCAGCATTCAGACTAATAGCAATCAGCCCCAGCATTTT. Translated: CASIQTNSNQPQHF.

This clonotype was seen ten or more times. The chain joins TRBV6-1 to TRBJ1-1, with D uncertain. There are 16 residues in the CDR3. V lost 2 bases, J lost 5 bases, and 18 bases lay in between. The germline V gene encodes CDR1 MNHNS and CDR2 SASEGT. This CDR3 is CASSERKFRVGTEAFF. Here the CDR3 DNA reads TGTGCCAGCAGTGAACGGAAGTTCCGGGTTGGTACTGAAGCTTTCTTT.

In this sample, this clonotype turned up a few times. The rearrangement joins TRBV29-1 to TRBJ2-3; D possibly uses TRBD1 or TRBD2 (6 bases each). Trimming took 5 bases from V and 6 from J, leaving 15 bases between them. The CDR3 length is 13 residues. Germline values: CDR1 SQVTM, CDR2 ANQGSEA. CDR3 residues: CSVLPRGGDTQYF. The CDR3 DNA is TGCAGCGTTCTCCCCAGGGGAGGTGATACGCAGTATTTT.

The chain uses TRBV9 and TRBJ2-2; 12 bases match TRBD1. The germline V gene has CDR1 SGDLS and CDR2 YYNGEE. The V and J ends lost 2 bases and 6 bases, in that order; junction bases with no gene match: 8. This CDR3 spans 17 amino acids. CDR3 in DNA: TGTGCCAGCAGCGTGCTTACCGGGACAGGGGGCCCCGGGGAGCTGTTTTTT. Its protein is CASSVLTGTGGPGELFF.

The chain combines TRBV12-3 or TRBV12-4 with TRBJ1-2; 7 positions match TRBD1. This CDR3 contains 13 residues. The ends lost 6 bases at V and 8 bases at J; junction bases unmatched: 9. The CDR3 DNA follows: TGTGCCAGCAGCCTCGACAGGGAACTGGGCTACACCTTC. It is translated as CASSLDRELGYTF.

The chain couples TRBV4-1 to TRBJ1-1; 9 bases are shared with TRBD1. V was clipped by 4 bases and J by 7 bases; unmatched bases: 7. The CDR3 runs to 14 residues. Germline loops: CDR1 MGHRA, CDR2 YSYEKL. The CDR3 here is CASSRRRTGVEAFF. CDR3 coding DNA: TGCGCCAGCAGCCGGCGGAGGACAGGGGTTGAAGCTTTCTTT.

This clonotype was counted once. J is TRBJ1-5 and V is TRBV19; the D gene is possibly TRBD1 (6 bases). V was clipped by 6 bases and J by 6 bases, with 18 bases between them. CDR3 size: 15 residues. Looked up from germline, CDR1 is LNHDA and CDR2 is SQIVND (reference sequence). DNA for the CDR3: TGTGCCAGTAGCCCCGGGGCAGGGGATTTTCAGCCCCAGCATTTT. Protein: CASSPGAGDFQPQHF.

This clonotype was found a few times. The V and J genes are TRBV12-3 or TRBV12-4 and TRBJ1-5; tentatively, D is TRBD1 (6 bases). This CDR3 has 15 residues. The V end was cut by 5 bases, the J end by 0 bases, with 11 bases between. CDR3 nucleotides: TGTGCCAGCAGTCAGCAACAGGGTAGCAATCAGCCCCAGCATTTT. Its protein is CASSQQQGSNQPQHF.

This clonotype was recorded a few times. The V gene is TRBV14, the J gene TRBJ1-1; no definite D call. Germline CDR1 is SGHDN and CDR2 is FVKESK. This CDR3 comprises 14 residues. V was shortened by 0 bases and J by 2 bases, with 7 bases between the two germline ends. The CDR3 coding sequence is TGTGCCAGCAGCCAAGAAGCCAGTAACACTGAAGCTTTCTTT. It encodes CASSQEASNTEAFF.

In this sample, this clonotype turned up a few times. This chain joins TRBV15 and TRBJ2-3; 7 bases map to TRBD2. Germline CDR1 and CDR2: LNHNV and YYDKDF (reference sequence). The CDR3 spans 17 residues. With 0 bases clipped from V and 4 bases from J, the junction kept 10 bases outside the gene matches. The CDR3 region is CATSRDHDGRNPDTQYF. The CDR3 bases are TGTGCCACCAGCAGAGATCACGACGGGAGGAACCCAGATACGCAGTATTTT.

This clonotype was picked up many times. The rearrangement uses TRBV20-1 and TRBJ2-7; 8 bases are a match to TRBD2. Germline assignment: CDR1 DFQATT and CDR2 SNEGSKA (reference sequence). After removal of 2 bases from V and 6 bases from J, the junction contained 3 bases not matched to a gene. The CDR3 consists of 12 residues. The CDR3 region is CSARRTSSEQYF. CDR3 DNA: TGCAGTGCTAGAAGGACTAGCTCCGAGCAGTACTTC.

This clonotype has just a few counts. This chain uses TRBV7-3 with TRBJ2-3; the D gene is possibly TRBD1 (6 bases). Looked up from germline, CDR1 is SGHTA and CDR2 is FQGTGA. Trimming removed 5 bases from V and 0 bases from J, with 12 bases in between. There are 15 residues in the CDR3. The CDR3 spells CASSRTGYSTDTQYF. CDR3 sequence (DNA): TGTGCCAGCAGCCGAACAGGGTATAGCACAGATACGCAGTATTTT.

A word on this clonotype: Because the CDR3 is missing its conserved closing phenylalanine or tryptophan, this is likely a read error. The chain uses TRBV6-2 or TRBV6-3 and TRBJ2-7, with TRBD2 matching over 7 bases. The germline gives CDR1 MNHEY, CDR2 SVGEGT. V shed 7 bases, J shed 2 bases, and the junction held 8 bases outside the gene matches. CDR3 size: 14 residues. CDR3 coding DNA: TGTGCCAGCACTCCCGGGGGGTCTACCTACGAGCAGTACCTC. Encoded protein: CASTPGGSTYEQYL.

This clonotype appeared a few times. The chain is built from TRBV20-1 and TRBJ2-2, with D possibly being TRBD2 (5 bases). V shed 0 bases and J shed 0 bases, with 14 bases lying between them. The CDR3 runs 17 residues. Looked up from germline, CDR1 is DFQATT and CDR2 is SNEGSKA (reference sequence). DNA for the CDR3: TGCAGTGCTAGAGAAGAGACTGGACTTGCGAACACCGGGGAGCTGTTTTTT. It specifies CSAREETGLANTGELFF.

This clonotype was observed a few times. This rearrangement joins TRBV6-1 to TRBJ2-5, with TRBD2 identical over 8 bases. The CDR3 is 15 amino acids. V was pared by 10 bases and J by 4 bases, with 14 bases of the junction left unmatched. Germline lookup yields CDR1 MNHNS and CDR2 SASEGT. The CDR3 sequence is CATNPRGGWGETQYF. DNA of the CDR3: TGTGCCACCAACCCTCGGGGGGGATGGGGAGAGACCCAGTACTTC.

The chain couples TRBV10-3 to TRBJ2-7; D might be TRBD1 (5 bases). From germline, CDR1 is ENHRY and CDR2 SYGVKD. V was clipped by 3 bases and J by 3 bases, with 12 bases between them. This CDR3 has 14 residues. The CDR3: CAISEDRKLYEQYV. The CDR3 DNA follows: TGTGCCATCAGTGAAGACAGAAAACTCTACGAGCAGTACGTC.

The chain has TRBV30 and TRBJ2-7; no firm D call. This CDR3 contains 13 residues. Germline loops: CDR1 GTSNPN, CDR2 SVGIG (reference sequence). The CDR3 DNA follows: TGTGCTGGGAAGAGCGACTCGCCCTACGAGCAGTACTTC. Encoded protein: CAGKSDSPYEQYF.

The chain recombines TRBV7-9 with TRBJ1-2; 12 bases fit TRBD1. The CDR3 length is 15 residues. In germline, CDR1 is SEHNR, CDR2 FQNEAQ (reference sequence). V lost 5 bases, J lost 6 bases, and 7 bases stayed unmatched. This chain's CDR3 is CASSQQGQGADGYTF. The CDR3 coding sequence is TGTGCCAGCAGCCAGCAGGGACAGGGGGCGGATGGCTACACCTTC.

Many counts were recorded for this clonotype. The CDR3 sequence: CASSREILPDEQFF. In DNA, the CDR3 is TGTGCCAGCAGCCGTGAGATACTCCCCGATGAGCAGTTCTTC. The gene calls are TRBV7-9 and TRBJ2-1; no clear D gene. CDR3 length: 14 residues. Germline assignment: CDR1 SEHNR and CDR2 FQNEAQ (reference sequence). V was trimmed by 5 bases and J by 8 bases, leaving 16 bases between them. Looking up the rest from reference TRBV7-9 and TRBJ2-1 gives the full variable domain: DTGVSQNPRHKITKRGQNVTFRCDPISEHNRLYWYRQTLGQGPEFLTYFQNEAQLEKSRLLSDRFSAERPKGSFSTLEIQRTEQGDSAMYLCASSREILPDEQFFGPGTRLTVL.

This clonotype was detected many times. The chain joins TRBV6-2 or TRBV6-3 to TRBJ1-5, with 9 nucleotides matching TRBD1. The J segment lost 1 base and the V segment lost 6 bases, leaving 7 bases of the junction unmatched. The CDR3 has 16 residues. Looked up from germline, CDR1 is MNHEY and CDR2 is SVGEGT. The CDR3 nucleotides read TGTGCCAGCAGAGATACAGGGGGCATCAGCAATCAGCCCCAGCATTTT. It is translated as CASRDTGGISNQPQHF.

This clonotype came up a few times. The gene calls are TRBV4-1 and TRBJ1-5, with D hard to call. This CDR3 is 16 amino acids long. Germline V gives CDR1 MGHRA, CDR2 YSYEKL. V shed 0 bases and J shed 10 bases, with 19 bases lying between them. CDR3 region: CASSQDINSVQSPQHF. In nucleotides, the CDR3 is TGCGCCAGCAGCCAAGACATCAACAGTGTTCAAAGCCCCCAGCATTTT.

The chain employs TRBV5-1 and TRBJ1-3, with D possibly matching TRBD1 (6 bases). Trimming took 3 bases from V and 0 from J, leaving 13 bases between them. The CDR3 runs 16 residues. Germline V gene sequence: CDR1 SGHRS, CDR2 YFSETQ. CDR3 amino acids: CASSSPRDISGNTIYF. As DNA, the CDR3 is TGCGCCAGCAGCTCACCCCGGGACATCTCTGGAAACACCATATATTTT. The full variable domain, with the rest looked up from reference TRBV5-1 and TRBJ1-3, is KAGVTQTPRYLIKTRGQQVTLSCSPISGHRSVSWYQQTPGQGLQFLFEYFSETQRNKGNFPGRFSGRQFSNSRSEMNVSTLELGDSALYLCASSSPRDISGNTIYFGEGSWLTVV.

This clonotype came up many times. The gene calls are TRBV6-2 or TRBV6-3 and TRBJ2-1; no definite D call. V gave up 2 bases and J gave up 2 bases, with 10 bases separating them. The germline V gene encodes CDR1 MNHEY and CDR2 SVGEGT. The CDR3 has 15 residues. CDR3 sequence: CASSYNQVTYNEQFF. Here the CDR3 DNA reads TGTGCCAGCAGTTACAATCAGGTGACCTACAATGAGCAGTTCTTC.

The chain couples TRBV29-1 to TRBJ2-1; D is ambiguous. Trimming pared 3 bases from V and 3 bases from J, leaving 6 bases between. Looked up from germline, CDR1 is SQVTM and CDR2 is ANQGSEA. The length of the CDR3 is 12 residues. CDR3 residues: CSVEHSYNEQFF. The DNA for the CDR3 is TGCAGCGTTGAGCACAGCTACAATGAGCAGTTCTTC.

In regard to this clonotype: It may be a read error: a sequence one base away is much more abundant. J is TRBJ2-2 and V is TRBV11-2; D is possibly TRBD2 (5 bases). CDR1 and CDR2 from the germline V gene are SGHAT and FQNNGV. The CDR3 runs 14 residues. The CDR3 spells CASTSRPNTGELLF. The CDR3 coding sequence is TGTGCCAGCACCTCCCGGCCCAACACCGGGGAGCTGCTTTTT. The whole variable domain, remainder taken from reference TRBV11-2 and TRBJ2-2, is EAGVAQSPRYKIIEKRQSVAFWCNPISGHATLYWYQQILGQGPKLLIQFQNNGVVDDSQLPKDRFSAERLKGVDSTLKIQPAKLEDSAVYLCASTSRPNTGELLFGEGSRLTVL.

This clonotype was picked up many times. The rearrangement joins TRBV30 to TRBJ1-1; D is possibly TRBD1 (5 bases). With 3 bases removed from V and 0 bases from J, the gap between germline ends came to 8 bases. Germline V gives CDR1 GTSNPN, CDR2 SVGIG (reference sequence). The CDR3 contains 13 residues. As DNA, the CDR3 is TGTGCCTGGAGCGGACAACTGAACACTGAAGCTTTCTTT. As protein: CAWSGQLNTEAFF. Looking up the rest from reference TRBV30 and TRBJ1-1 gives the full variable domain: SQTIHQWPATLVQPVGSPLSLECTVEGTSNPNLYWYRQAAGRGLQLLFYSVGIGQISSEVPQNLSASRPQDRQFILSSKKLLLSDSGFYLCAWSGQLNTEAFFGQGTRLTVV.

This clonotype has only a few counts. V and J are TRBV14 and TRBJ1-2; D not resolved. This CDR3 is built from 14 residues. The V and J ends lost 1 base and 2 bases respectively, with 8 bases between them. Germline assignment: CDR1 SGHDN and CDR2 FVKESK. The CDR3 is CASSQGVNNYGYTF. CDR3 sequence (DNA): TGTGCCAGCAGCCAAGGAGTTAACAACTATGGCTACACCTTC.

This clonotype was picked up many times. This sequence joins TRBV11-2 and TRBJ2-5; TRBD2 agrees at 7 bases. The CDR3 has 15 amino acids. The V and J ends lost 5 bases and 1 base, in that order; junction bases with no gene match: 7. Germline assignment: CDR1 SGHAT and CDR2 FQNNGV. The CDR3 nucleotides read TGTGCCAGCAGCCTACCCGGGACTACCCAAGAGACCCAGTACTTC. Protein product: CASSLPGTTQETQYF.

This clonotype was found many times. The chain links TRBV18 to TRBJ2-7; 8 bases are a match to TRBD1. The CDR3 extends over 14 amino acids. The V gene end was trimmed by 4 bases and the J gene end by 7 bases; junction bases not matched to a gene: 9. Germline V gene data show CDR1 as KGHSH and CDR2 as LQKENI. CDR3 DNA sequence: TGTGCCAGCTCACTGCCGGACAGGGTTCGTGAGCAGTACTTC. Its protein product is CASSLPDRVREQYF.